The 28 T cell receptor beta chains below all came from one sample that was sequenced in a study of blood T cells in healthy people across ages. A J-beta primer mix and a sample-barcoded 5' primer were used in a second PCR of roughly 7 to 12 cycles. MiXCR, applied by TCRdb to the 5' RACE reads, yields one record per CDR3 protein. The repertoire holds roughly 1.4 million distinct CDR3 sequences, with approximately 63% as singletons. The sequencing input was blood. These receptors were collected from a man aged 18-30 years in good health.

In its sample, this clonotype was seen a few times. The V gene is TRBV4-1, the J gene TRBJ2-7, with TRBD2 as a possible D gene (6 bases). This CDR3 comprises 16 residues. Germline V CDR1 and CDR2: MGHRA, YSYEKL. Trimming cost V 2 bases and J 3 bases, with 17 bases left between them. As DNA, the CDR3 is TGCGCCAGCAGCCAATCAGCTTATAGCGGAGACTACGAGCAGTACTTC. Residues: CASSQSAYSGDYEQYF.

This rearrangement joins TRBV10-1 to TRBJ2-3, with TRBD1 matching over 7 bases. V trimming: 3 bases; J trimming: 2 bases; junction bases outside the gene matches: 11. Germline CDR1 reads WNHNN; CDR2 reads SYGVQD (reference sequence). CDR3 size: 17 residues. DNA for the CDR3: TGCGCCAGCAGTGAATCGTCCGGGACAGACCACACAGATACGCAGTATTTT. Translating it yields CASSESSGTDHTDTQYF.

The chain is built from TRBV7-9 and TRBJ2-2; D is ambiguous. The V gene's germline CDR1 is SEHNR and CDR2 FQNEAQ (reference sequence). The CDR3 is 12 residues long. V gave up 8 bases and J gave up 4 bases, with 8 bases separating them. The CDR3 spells CASSRLTGELFF. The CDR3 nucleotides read TGTGCCAGCTCGAGGCTCACCGGGGAGCTGTTTTTT.

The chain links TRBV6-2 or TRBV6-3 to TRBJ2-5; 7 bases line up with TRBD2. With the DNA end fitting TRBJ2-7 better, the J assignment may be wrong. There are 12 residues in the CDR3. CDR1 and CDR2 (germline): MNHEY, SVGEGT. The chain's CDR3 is CASRLTSDEQYF. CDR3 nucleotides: TGTGCCAGCCGCTTAACTAGCGACGAGCAGTACTTC.

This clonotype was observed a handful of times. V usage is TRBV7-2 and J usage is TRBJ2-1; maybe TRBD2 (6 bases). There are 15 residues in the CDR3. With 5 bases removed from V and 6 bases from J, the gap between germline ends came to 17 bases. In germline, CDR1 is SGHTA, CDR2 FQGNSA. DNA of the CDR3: TGTGCCAGCAGCACCGGCCGCGGGGCCATCAATGAGCAGTTCTTC. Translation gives CASSTGRGAINEQFF.

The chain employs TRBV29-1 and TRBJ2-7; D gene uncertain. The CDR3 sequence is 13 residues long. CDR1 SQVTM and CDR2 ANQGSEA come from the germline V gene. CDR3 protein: CDATMAEPDEQYF. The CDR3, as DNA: TGCGACGCAACCATGGCGGAACCAGACGAGCAGTACTTC.

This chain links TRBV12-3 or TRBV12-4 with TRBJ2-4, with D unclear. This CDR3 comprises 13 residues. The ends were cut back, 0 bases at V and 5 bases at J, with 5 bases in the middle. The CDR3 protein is CASSLAHQNIQYF. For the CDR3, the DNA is TGTGCCAGCAGTTTAGCACATCAAAACATTCAGTACTTC.

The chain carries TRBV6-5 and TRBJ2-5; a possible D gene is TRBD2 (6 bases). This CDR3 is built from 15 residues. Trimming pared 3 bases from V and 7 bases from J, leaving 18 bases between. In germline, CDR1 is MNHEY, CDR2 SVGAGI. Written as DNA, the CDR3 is TGTGCCAGCAGTTATGAGGGGCGCGGGGCAGGGACCCAGTACTTC. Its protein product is CASSYEGRGAGTQYF.

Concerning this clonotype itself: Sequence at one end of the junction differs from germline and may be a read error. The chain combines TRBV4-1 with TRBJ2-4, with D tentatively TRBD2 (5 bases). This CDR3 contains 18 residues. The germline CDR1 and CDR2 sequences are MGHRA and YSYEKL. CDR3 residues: CASSQDWVGLLAKNSQYF. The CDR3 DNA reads TGCGCCAGCAGCCAAGATTGGGTCGGGCTTCTAGCCAAAAACAGTCAGTACTTC.

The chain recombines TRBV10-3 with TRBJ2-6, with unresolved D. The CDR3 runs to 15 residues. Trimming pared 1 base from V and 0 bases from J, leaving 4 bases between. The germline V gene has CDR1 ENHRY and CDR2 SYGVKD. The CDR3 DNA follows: TGTGCCATCAGTGAGTTAAGCTCTGGGGCCAACGTCCTGACTTTC. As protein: CAISELSSGANVLTF.

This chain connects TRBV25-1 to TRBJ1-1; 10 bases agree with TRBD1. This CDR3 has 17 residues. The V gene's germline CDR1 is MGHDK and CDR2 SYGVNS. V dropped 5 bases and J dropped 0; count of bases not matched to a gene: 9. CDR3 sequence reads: CASSKSGTGAMNTEAFF. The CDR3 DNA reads TGTGCCAGCAGTAAATCCGGGACAGGGGCGATGAACACTGAAGCTTTCTTT.

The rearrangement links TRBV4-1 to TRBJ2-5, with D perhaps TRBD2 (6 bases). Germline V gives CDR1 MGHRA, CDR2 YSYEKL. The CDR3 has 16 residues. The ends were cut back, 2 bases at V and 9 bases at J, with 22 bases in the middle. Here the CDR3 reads CASSQLDQRARWAQYF. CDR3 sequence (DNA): TGCGCCAGCAGCCAACTTGATCAGCGGGCTCGATGGGCCCAGTACTTC.

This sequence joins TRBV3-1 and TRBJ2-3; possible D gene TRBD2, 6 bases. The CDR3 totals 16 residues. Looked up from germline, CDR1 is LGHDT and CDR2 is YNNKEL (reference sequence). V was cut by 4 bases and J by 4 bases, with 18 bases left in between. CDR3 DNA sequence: TGTGCCAGCAGCCGGATTCCGGGAGCAACGGCAGATACGCAGTATTTT. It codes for CASSRIPGATADTQYF.

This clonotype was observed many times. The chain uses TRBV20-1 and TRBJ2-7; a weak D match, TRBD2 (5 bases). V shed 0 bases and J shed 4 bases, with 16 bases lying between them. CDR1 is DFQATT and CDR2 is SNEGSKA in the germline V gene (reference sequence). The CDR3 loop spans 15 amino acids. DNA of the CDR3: TGCAGTGCTAGAGATGTGGCGGGCCTACTTTACGAGCAGTACTTC. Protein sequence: CSARDVAGLLYEQYF.

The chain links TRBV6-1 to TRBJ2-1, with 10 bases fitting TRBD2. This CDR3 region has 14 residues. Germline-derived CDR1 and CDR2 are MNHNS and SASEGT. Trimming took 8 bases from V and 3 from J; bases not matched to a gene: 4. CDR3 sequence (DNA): TGTGCCAGCCTCGGGACTAGCGTCTACAATGAGCAGTTCTTC. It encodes CASLGTSVYNEQFF.

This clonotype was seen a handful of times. The chain's CDR3 is CSVDAGGNEQFF. In DNA, the CDR3 is TGCAGCGTTGATGCGGGGGGGAATGAGCAGTTCTTC. The chain carries TRBV29-1 and TRBJ2-1; the match to TRBD2 covers 9 bases. CDR3 length: 12 residues. CDR1 and CDR2 from the germline V gene are SQVTM and ANQGSEA. J lost 7 bases, V lost 3 bases, and 1 base had no gene match.

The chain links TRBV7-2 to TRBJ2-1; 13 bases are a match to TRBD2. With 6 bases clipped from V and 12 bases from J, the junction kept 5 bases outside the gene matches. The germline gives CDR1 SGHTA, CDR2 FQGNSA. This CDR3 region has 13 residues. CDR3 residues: CASRSGLAGPQFF. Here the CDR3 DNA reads TGTGCCAGCAGGTCGGGACTAGCGGGACCGCAGTTCTTC.

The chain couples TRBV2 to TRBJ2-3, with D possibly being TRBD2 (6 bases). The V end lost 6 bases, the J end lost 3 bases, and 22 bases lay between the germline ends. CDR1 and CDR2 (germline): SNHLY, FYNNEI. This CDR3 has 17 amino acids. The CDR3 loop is CASSGDRRVGGTDTQYF. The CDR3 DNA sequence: TGTGCCAGCAGCGGCGACAGACGCGTGGGAGGTACAGATACGCAGTATTTT. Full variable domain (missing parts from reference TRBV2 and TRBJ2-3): EPEVTQTPSHQVTQMGQEVILRCVPISNHLYFYWYRQILGQKVEFLVSFYNNEISEKSEIFDDQFSVERPDGSNFTLKIRSTKLEDSAMYFCASSGDRRVGGTDTQYFGPGTRLTVL.

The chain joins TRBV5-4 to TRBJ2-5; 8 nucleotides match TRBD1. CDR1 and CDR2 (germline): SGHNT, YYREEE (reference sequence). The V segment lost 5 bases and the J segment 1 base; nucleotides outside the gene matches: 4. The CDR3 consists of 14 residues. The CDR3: CASSKGQGQETQYF. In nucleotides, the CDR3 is TGTGCCAGCAGTAAAGGACAGGGCCAAGAGACCCAGTACTTC.

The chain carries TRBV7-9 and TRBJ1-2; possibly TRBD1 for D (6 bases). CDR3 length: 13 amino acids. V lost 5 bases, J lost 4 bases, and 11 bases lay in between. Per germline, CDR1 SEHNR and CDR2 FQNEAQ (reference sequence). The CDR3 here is CASSTSGVYGYTF. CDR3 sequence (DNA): TGTGCCAGCAGCACCTCAGGGGTCTATGGCTACACCTTC.

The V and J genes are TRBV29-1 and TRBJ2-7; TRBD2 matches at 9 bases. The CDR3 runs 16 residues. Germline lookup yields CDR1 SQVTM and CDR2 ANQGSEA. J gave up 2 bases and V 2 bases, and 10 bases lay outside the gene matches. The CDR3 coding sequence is TGCAGCGTTGAAAAGTTGGCTAGCGGGGAAACCTACGAGCAGTACTTC. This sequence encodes CSVEKLASGETYEQYF.

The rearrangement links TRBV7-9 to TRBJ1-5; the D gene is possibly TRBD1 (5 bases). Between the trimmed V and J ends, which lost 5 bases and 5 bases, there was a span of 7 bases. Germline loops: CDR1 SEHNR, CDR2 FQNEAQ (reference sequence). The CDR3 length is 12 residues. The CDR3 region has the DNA TGTGCCAGCAGCGTCAGGGATCAGCCCCAGCATTTT. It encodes CASSVRDQPQHF.

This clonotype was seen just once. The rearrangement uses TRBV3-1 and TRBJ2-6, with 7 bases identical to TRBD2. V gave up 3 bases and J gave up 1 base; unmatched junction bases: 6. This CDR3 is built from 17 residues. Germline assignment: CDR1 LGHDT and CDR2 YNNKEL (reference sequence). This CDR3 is CASSQGGSSSGANVLTF. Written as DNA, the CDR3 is TGTGCCAGCAGCCAGGGGGGGTCGAGTTCTGGGGCCAACGTCCTGACTTTC. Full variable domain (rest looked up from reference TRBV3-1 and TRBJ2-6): DTAVSQTPKYLVTQMGNDKSIKCEQNLGHDTMYWYKQDSKKFLKIMFSYNNKELIINETVPNRFSPKSPDKAHLNLHINSLELGDSAVYFCASSQGGSSSGANVLTFGAGSRLTVL.

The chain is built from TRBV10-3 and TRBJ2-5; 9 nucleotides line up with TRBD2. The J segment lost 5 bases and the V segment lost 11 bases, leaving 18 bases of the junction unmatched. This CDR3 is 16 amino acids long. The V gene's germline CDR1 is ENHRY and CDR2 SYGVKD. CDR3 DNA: TGTGCCGTCGCTCCTAGCGGGGATCACTCAGGGGAGACCCAGTACTTC. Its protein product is CAVAPSGDHSGETQYF.

CDR3 in amino acids: CSAEGDQNEKLFF. The CDR3, as DNA: TGCAGTGCCGAGGGGGACCAGAATGAAAAACTGTTTTTT. The chain joins TRBV20-1 to TRBJ1-4; weak D call: TRBD1 (6 bases). The CDR3 spans 13 residues. Germline V lookup: CDR1 DFQATT, CDR2 SNEGSKA (reference sequence). The V gene lost 6 bases and the J gene lost 5 bases, with 13 bases spanning the gap.

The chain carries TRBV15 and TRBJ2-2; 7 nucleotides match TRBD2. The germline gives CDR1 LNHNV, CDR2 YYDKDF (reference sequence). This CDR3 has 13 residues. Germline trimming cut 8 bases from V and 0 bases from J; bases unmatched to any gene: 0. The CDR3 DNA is TGTGCCACCGGACTAGCGAACACCGGGGAGCTGTTTTTT. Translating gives CATGLANTGELFF.

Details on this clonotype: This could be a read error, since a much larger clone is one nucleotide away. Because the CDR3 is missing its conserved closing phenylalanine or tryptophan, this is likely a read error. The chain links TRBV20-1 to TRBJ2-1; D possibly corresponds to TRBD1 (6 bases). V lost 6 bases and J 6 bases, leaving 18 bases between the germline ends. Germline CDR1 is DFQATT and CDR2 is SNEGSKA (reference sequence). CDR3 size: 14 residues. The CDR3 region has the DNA TGCAGTGCCCTTAGGGGGACCGCGGGCAATGAGCAGTTCTTG. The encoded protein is CSALRGTAGNEQFL.

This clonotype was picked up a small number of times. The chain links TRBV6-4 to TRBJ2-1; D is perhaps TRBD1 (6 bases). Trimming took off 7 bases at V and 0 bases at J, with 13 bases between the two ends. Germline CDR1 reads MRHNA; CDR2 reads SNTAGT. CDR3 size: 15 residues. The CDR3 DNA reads TGTGCCAGCACTCCGGGACACGGCTCCTACAATGAGCAGTTCTTC. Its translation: CASTPGHGSYNEQFF.